These 25 T cell receptor beta chains originate from one sample sequenced in a study of regulatory dendritic cells for organ transplantation. TCRdb's table, derived via immunoSEQ multiplex PCR, lists solely in-frame clones and lacks some. The profile shows 29,000 or so clones, 60% to 80% of them singletons. The sample taken for sequencing was memory CD4+ T cells from blood. The subset: CD45RO+ memory T cells. The origin of the receptors is a human donor in good health.

The chain has TRBV10-1 and TRBJ1-1, with a possible D match to TRBD1 (5 bases). This CDR3 contains 12 residues. Trimming took 8 bases from V and 7 from J, leaving 14 bases between them. Germline V gene lookup returns CDR1 WNHNN and CDR2 SYGVQD (reference sequence). Here the CDR3 DNA reads TGCGCCAGCTCCCATGGGGGAAATGAAGCTTTCTTT. Its protein product is CASSHGGNEAFF.

This clone is a singleton in its sample. The genes are TRBV5-4 and TRBJ1-2; perhaps TRBD1 as D (5 bases). V was shortened by 4 bases and J by 5 bases, with 15 bases between the two germline ends. The germline CDR1 and CDR2 sequences are SGHNT and YYREEE (reference sequence). The CDR3 loop spans 14 amino acids. The CDR3 DNA is TGTGCCAGCAGCGGGGGGGGACGAGCTTATGGCTACACCTTC. Translating it yields CASSGGGRAYGYTF.

The rearrangement uses TRBV19 and TRBJ2-1, with a weak D call TRBD2 (6 bases). V was trimmed by 7 bases and J by 0 bases, leaving 10 bases between them. The CDR3 has 14 residues. Germline V CDR1 and CDR2: LNHDA, SQIVND (reference sequence). The CDR3 sequence: CASKSGDSYNEQFF. The CDR3 region has the DNA TGTGCCAGTAAGTCGGGAGACTCCTACAATGAGCAGTTCTTC.

Here the CDR3 reads CASSSPTTGSLEAFF. The CDR3 DNA is TGTGCCAGCAGTTCCCCCACGACAGGATCTCTAGAAGCTTTCTTT. V gene TRBV27 combines with J gene TRBJ1-1; the D gene is possibly TRBD1 (6 bases). The germline V gene has CDR1 MNHEY and CDR2 SMNVEV (reference sequence). The CDR3 length is 15 residues. V was shortened by 4 bases and J by 8 bases, with 20 bases between the two germline ends.

The chain joins TRBV19 to TRBJ1-4; D gene uncertain. Between the trimmed V and J ends, which lost 4 bases and 5 bases, there was a span of 14 bases. CDR3 length: 15 amino acids. CDR1 is LNHDA and CDR2 is SQIVND in the germline V gene (reference sequence). Here the CDR3 DNA reads TGTGCCAGTAGTAGTCCCAGGAGAGGGAATGAAAAACTGTTTTTT. Protein product: CASSSPRRGNEKLFF.

This clone appeared once. The rearrangement joins TRBV6-5 to TRBJ1-5, with D unresolved. The CDR3 extends over 12 amino acids. Germline assignment: CDR1 MNHEY and CDR2 SVGAGI. Trimming took off 0 bases at V and 6 bases at J, with 3 bases between the two ends. As DNA, the CDR3 is TGTGCCAGCAGTTACTCGAGTCAGCCCCAGCATTTT. Its protein product is CASSYSSQPQHF.

This chain joins TRBV2 and TRBJ2-1, with D perhaps matching TRBD1 (6 bases). CDR1 is SNHLY and CDR2 is FYNNEI in the germline V gene. This CDR3 spans 15 amino acids. V was shortened by 6 bases and J by 6 bases, with 18 bases between the two germline ends. As DNA, the CDR3 is TGTGCCAGCAGCGAGACTTACTTGACAGGCAATGAGCAGTTCTTC. Translation gives CASSETYLTGNEQFF.

This chain links TRBV6-1 with TRBJ1-5; the match to TRBD1 covers 12 bases. The CDR3 totals 16 residues. After removal of 3 bases from V and 6 bases from J, the junction contained 6 bases not matched to a gene. Per the germline V gene, CDR1 is MNHNS and CDR2 is SASEGT. This CDR3 is CASSDPGQGASQPQHF. CDR3 in DNA: TGTGCCAGCAGTGATCCGGGACAGGGGGCTTCTCAGCCCCAGCATTTT.

The chain recombines TRBV9 with TRBJ2-3, with 7 positions matching TRBD2. CDR1 and CDR2 from the germline V gene are SGDLS and YYNGEE. The CDR3 covers 14 residues. V was clipped by 0 bases and J by 4 bases; unmatched bases: 2. CDR3 coding DNA: TGTGCCAGCAGCGTAGGCGGGGGTGCAGATACGCAGTATTTT. This encodes CASSVGGGADTQYF.

CDR3 nucleotide sequence: TGTGCCAGCAGCTTAGCGCTAACTAGCGGGGACACCGGGGAGCTGTTTTTT. It translates to CASSLALTSGDTGELFF. The gene calls are TRBV7-2 and TRBJ2-2, with TRBD2 identical over 10 bases. CDR1 and CDR2 (germline): SGHTA, FQGNSA. Trimming removed 0 bases from V and 3 bases from J; junction bases left unmatched: 4. This CDR3 is 17 amino acids long.

The V gene is TRBV7-2, the J gene TRBJ2-3; D possibly corresponds to TRBD1 (5 bases). V lost 0 bases and J lost 10, with 8 bases in between. Germline V CDR1 and CDR2: SGHTA, FQGNSA. This CDR3 has 12 amino acids. CDR3 amino acids: CASSLAIGAQYF. The CDR3 DNA reads as TGTGCCAGCAGCTTAGCCATAGGGGCGCAGTATTTT.

This clone was observed once. This chain joins TRBV10-3 and TRBJ2-7; D is uncertain. CDR1 is ENHRY, CDR2 SYGVKD, per germline. The CDR3 is made up of 12 amino acids. The V and J ends lost 11 bases and 7 bases respectively, with 18 bases between them. In nucleotides, the CDR3 is TGTGCCTCAAGCCCCGGGCGAAGTGAGCAGTACTTC. Its translation: CASSPGRSEQYF.

This chain links TRBV5-6 with TRBJ2-1; TRBD2 might be the D (7 bases). The CDR3 loop spans 17 amino acids. CDR1 is SGHDT and CDR2 is YYEEEE in the germline V gene. Deletions cut 0 bases from V and 6 bases from J, with 19 bases between. This CDR3 reads CASSLGLGGALGNEQFF. The CDR3, as DNA: TGTGCCAGCAGCTTGGGGCTGGGGGGGGCTTTGGGCAATGAGCAGTTCTTC.

The chain recombines TRBV6-1 with TRBJ1-2; weak D call: TRBD1 (5 bases). In germline, CDR1 is MNHNS, CDR2 SASEGT. Trimming removed 3 bases from V and 6 bases from J, with 14 bases in between. The CDR3 extends over 14 amino acids. CDR3 bases: TGTGCCAGCAGTGATAGGGGCAGGGCTAATGGCTACACCTTC. The encoded protein is CASSDRGRANGYTF.

The V and J genes are TRBV27 and TRBJ2-6, with TRBD2 identical over 14 bases. The CDR3 has 21 amino acids. CDR1 and CDR2 from the germline V gene are MNHEY and SMNVEV (reference sequence). J was trimmed by 3 bases and V by 0 bases; bases with no gene match: 10. The CDR3: CASSLSRRGLAGVGGANVLTF. The CDR3 nucleotides read TGTGCCAGCAGTTTATCCCGGCGGGGACTAGCGGGAGTAGGTGGGGCCAACGTCCTGACTTTC.

J is TRBJ1-2 and V is TRBV28; 8 bases agree with TRBD1. Germline V lookup: CDR1 MDHEN, CDR2 SYDVKM. Unmatched junction bases numbered 12, after V lost 7 bases and J lost 8 bases. The CDR3 is 14 amino acids. CDR3 loop: CASIPGGGSGGYTF. Here the CDR3 DNA reads TGTGCCAGCATCCCAGGGGGCGGAAGTGGAGGCTACACCTTC.

The gene calls are TRBV29-1 and TRBJ1-3, with D possibly matching TRBD1 (5 bases). Trimming took 4 bases from V and 3 from J, leaving 7 bases between them. CDR3 length equals 12 residues. The germline V gene encodes CDR1 SQVTM and CDR2 ANQGSEA. The CDR3 region is CSVAGGGNTIYF. CDR3 nucleotide sequence: TGCAGCGTTGCTGGGGGTGGAAACACCATATATTTT.

This chain joins TRBV4-2 and TRBJ1-3; D gene uncertain. Per the germline V gene, CDR1 is LGHNA and CDR2 is YNFKEQ. V lost 0 bases and J lost 0, with 21 bases in between. This CDR3 contains 20 residues. CDR3 loop: CASSQDGILRSPLSGNTIYF. CDR3 sequence (DNA): TGTGCCAGCAGCCAAGACGGGATACTCCGGTCTCCCCTCTCTGGAAACACCATATATTTT.

This chain uses TRBV4-3 with TRBJ2-1; D uncertain. Looked up from germline, CDR1 is LGHNA and CDR2 is YSLEER. V was clipped by 4 bases and J by 7 bases, with 11 bases between them. CDR3 length equals 13 residues. The CDR3 region is CASSLALGNEQFF. The CDR3 nucleotides are TGCGCCAGCAGCCTCGCCTTGGGAAATGAGCAGTTCTTC.

The chain has TRBV28 and TRBJ1-4, with D maybe TRBD1 (6 bases). The CDR3 extends over 15 amino acids. V lost 6 bases and J 7 bases, leaving 18 bases between the germline ends. Germline CDR1 is MDHEN and CDR2 is SYDVKM. The CDR3 coding sequence is TGTGCCAGCAGCTCCCTACAGGGTTGGGTTGAAAAACTGTTTTTT. Its protein is CASSSLQGWVEKLFF.

The chain combines TRBV18 with TRBJ1-1, with D hard to call. Trimming pared 1 base from V and 1 base from J, leaving 7 bases between. Germline CDR1 KGHSH, CDR2 LQKENI. The CDR3 is made up of 14 amino acids. Here the CDR3 reads CASSPLGTNTEAFF. The CDR3 coding sequence is TGTGCCAGCTCACCACTGGGTACGAACACTGAAGCTTTCTTT.

This clone showed up just once. One end of the junction fails to match germline, which may point to a read error. The chain uses TRBV18 and TRBJ2-7; TRBD2 matches at 7 bases. Germline loops: CDR1 KGHSH, CDR2 LQKENI. This CDR3 spans 13 amino acids. The CDR3 DNA reads TGTGCCAGCTCCGTTAGCGGGTCCTCCGAGCAGTACTTC. Its translation is CASSVSGSSEQYF.

CDR3: CASSQDMGGRMFF. The CDR3 nucleotides are TGCGCCAGCAGCCAAGATATGGGAGGGCGTATGTTCTTC. The genes are TRBV4-3 and TRBJ2-1; 7 positions match TRBD2. Germline trimming cut 0 bases from V and 15 bases from J; bases unmatched to any gene: 8. The CDR3 is 13 residues long. CDR1 is LGHNA, CDR2 YSLEER, per germline.

The V and J genes are TRBV28 and TRBJ2-7; unclear D gene. Germline values: CDR1 MDHEN, CDR2 SYDVKM. The CDR3 runs 11 residues. Deletions cut 7 bases from V and 0 bases from J, with 4 bases between. This CDR3 is CASTSSYEQYF. The CDR3 bases are TGTGCCAGCACTAGCTCCTACGAGCAGTACTTC.

The chain is built from TRBV4-3 and TRBJ2-2; 9 bases map to TRBD2. CDR3 size: 17 residues. The J segment lost 0 bases and the V segment lost 0 bases, leaving 2 bases of the junction unmatched. Germline V gene sequence: CDR1 LGHNA, CDR2 YSLEER. CDR3 sequence reads: CASSQEGLATNTGELFF. The CDR3 DNA reads as TGCGCCAGCAGCCAAGAAGGACTAGCGACGAACACCGGGGAGCTGTTTTTT.